This T cell receptor (beta chain) derives from a study of human CD8 memory T cell subsets. Study-wide results and caveats: In the comparison of repertoires, stem-like memory and precursor exhausted T cells overlapped only minimally. It was only the T cell receptor beta chains that the study sequenced. The stem-like memory and precursor exhausted T cell populations displayed similarly high diversity, which was not the case for effector memory cells.

About this clonotype: What it recognizes is unknown.

CDR1 and CDR2 (germline): DFQATT, SNEGSKA (reference sequence). This CDR3 comprises 17 residues. UMI-labeled 5' RACE was used, and it produced the TCR beta libraries. Reanalyzing the 5' RACE reads, TCRdb keeps one entry per CDR3 protein, without DNA. The sample has roughly 5,000 distinct CDR3 sequences. The sequence came from a human donor in good health. V usage is TRBV20-1 and J usage is TRBJ2-7; lacking DNA, the TRBD2 call made by TCRdb goes unchecked. Sequencing was carried out using CD8+ T cells from PBMCs. The CDR3 region is CSASPPGLAELAYEQYF.